Below, 7 T cell receptor beta chains from the same sample are listed, as sequenced in a study of follicular helper T cells after annual influenza vaccination. Time point specified: 2015-2016 season, pre-vaccination. TCRdb's table, derived via immunoSEQ multiplex PCR, lists solely in-frame clones and lacks some. The sample includes 5,500 to 6,500 clones, 65% to 90% of them seen just once. Source: CXCR5+ CD38- circulating T follicular helper cells from blood, taken on the day of influenza vaccination. Subset defined: circulating Tfh, non-naive CD4+CXCR5+PD-1+ (ICOS+CD38+ or ICOS-CD38-). The receptors were gathered from an adult who received the influenza vaccine.

Here the CDR3 reads CASSLFGTREETQYF. In nucleotides, the CDR3 is TGCGCCAGCAGCTTATTCGGGACACGTGAAGAGACCCAGTACTTC. The rearrangement links TRBV5-1 to TRBJ2-5; D might be TRBD1 (6 bases). Germline values: CDR1 SGHRS, CDR2 YFSETQ. The CDR3 covers 15 residues. V was shortened by 2 bases and J by 3 bases, with 14 bases between the two germline ends.

This clone was recorded once. The V call is TRBV6-6, the J call TRBJ2-3, with D perhaps matching TRBD1 (5 bases). CDR1 is MNHNY and CDR2 is SVGAGI in the germline V gene (reference sequence). The CDR3 is 12 amino acids. V was clipped by 8 bases and J by 5 bases, with 11 bases between them. CDR3 nucleotides: TGTGCCAGCGTAGGGGATGGAGATACGCAGTATTTT. Its translation is CASVGDGDTQYF.

The chain is built from TRBV28 and TRBJ1-2; 7 bases are a match to TRBD1. J was trimmed by 6 bases and V by 3 bases; bases with no gene match: 7. Per germline, CDR1 MDHEN and CDR2 SYDVKM. The CDR3 covers 14 residues. The CDR3 loop reads CASSFGGGVNGYTF. In nucleotides, the CDR3 is TGTGCCAGCAGTTTTGGAGGGGGCGTGAATGGCTACACCTTC.

This chain uses TRBV18 with TRBJ1-1; 7 bases are shared with TRBD1. There are 12 residues in the CDR3. Trimming cost V 3 bases and J 10 bases; bases outside gene matches: 5. CDR1 KGHSH and CDR2 LQKENI come from the germline V gene. The CDR3 DNA sequence: TGTGCCAGCTCACCCTGGGACAGAGGAGCTTTCTTT. The encoded protein is CASSPWDRGAFF.

This chain connects TRBV19 to TRBJ2-1, with 13 bases fitting TRBD2. The CDR3 extends over 15 amino acids. From germline, CDR1 is LNHDA and CDR2 SQIVND (reference sequence). V was clipped by 5 bases and J by 8 bases; unmatched bases: 6. The CDR3 DNA follows: TGTGCCAGTAGTCGGACTAGCGGGAGAGGTTATGAGCAGTTCTTC. Its protein is CASSRTSGRGYEQFF.

This chain connects TRBV20-1 to TRBJ1-5; no firm D call. V was shortened by 8 bases and J by 8 bases, with 10 bases between the two germline ends. Germline CDR1 reads DFQATT; CDR2 reads SNEGSKA (reference sequence). The length of the CDR3 is 10 residues. The CDR3 sequence: CSSLGKPQHF. The CDR3, as DNA: TGCAGTTCCTTAGGCAAGCCCCAGCATTTT.

The rearrangement uses TRBV27 and TRBJ2-2; possible D gene TRBD1, 6 bases. The CDR3 contains 16 residues. V shed 4 bases and J shed 7 bases, with 19 bases lying between them. Germline lookup yields CDR1 MNHEY and CDR2 SMNVEV (reference sequence). The CDR3 coding sequence is TGTGCCAGCAGTTCCAATTCAGGGTGGGGGCACGGGGAGCTGTTTTTT. Amino acids: CASSSNSGWGHGELFF.